This entry lists 21 T cell receptor beta chains sequenced from one sample in a study of PD-1 blockade in classical Hodgkin lymphoma (TCRdb year 2020). The method was the immunoSEQ multiplex PCR assay. The clones in this table, taken by TCRdb from immuneACCESS, are in-frame only. Not every clone is retained; where verified, under half of the shortfall comes from an unresolved V gene, and the cause of the rest is unknown. Present in this sample are some 3,000 clones, 70% to 75% of which were seen just once. Clones ranked in the top ten supply 65% to 70% of the sample. The sample's time point label, in plain terms: cycle 1 day 1 (C1D1), immediately before nivolumab initiation. Relapse after autologous stem cell transplantation had occurred in all trial patients, and cohorts A, B and C were distinguished by prior brentuximab vedotin exposure. A Miltenyi CD8+ T cell isolation kit was used for magnetic negative selection to purify CD8+ T cells from thawed PBMCs.

The input for sequencing was CD8+ T cells from blood, taken at baseline. Source of these receptors: a human donor with classical Hodgkin lymphoma.

The rearrangement links TRBV28 to TRBJ2-6, with TRBD1 matching 8 bases. Germline CDR1 and CDR2: MDHEN and SYDVKM. With V trimmed by 5 bases and J by 6 bases, 15 bases remained unmatched. The length of the CDR3 is 18 residues. In DNA, the CDR3 is TGTGCCAGCAGTCCCGGACAGGGACCATTTCTGGCGGCCAACGTCCTGACTTTC. Its translation is CASSPGQGPFLAANVLTF.

This chain links TRBV7-7 with TRBJ1-6; TRBD1 agrees at 11 bases. Trimming removed 5 bases from V and 7 bases from J; junction bases left unmatched: 4. The V gene's germline CDR1 is SSHAT and CDR2 FNYEAQ (reference sequence). This CDR3 contains 15 residues. The CDR3, as DNA: TGTGCCAGCAGCCAAGGGACAGGGGGGAATTCACCCCTCCACTTT. Protein sequence: CASSQGTGGNSPLHF. Looking up the rest from reference TRBV7-7 and TRBJ1-6 gives the full variable domain: GAGVSQSPRYKVTKRGQDVTLRCDPISSHATLYWYQQALGQGPEFLTYFNYEAQPDKSGLPSDRFSAERPEGSISTLTIQRTEQRDSAMYRCASSQGTGGNSPLHFGNGTRLTVT.

On this clone: This CDR3 is missing its conserved last phenylalanine or tryptophan, likely due to a read error. The limits of the CDR3 on the DNA are not certain, so only TCRdb's listed CDR3 is given. This chain joins TRBV5-6 and TRBJ1-1; the table's TRBD1 call for D was not verified on the DNA. Germline lookup yields CDR1 SGHDT and CDR2 YYEEEE. The CDR3 sequence runs 13 residues, both termini included. The chain's CDR3 is CASRFSPTGTSWI.

Relative to its sample, this clone is medium-sized. The J gene is TRBJ1-2, the V gene TRBV6-1; D is unresolved. The V gene's germline CDR1 is MNHNS and CDR2 SASEGT. Trimming removed 2 bases from V and 4 bases from J, with 20 bases in between. This CDR3 region has 17 residues. The CDR3 region has the DNA TGTGCCAGCAGTGAACGTCTGCAGCCGGCTCCAGCCTATGGCTACACCTTC. This sequence encodes CASSERLQPAPAYGYTF.

This clone is labeled medium-sized. V and J are TRBV19 and TRBJ2-7; 8 nucleotides agree with TRBD2. The length of the CDR3 is 14 residues. CDR1 and CDR2 (germline): LNHDA, SQIVND (reference sequence). The V segment lost 1 base and the J segment 3 bases; nucleotides outside the gene matches: 2. CDR3 coding DNA: TGTGCCAGTAGTATAGTCGCGGGGGGCTACGAGCAGTACTTC. It translates to CASSIVAGGYEQYF.

The chain joins TRBV19 to TRBJ1-5; 8 bases agree with TRBD1. The V segment lost 3 bases and the J segment 3 bases; nucleotides outside the gene matches: 4. Germline CDR1 is LNHDA and CDR2 is SQIVND (reference sequence). The CDR3 extends over 15 amino acids. The CDR3 DNA follows: TGTGCCAGTAGTATCCGGGGACAGGTCAATCAGCCCCAGCATTTT. Protein: CASSIRGQVNQPQHF.

The chain employs TRBV9 and TRBJ2-5; D unclear. The CDR3 covers 16 residues. Germline V gene data show CDR1 as SGDLS and CDR2 as YYNGEE. With 4 bases removed from V and 1 base from J, the gap between germline ends came to 17 bases. The CDR3 reads CASSSPPPGAQETQYF. The CDR3 DNA is TGTGCCAGCAGCTCACCCCCTCCCGGCGCCCAAGAGACCCAGTACTTC.

The V gene is TRBV27, the J gene TRBJ1-5; the D is unclear. The CDR3 sequence is 14 residues long. CDR1 and CDR2 (germline): MNHEY, SMNVEV (reference sequence). V was clipped by 5 bases and J by 4 bases, with 12 bases between them. In DNA, the CDR3 is TGTGCCAGCAGTGAATACCTAGGTAATCAGCCCCAGCATTTT. Its translation: CASSEYLGNQPQHF.

By proportion, this clone is large. The chain joins TRBV5-4 to TRBJ2-7, with D unresolved. The V end lost 0 bases, the J end lost 6 bases, and 13 bases lay between the germline ends. The germline gives CDR1 SGHNT, CDR2 YYREEE (reference sequence). The CDR3 runs to 14 residues. CDR3 nucleotide sequence: TGTGCCAGCAGCTTGGCTTTCGGACCAGGCGAGCAGTACTTC. This encodes CASSLAFGPGEQYF.

This rearrangement joins TRBV2 to TRBJ1-1; D remains unclear. Trimming stripped 4 bases from V and 4 bases from J, with 10 bases between. Germline CDR1 is SNHLY and CDR2 is FYNNEI. The CDR3 has 13 residues. This chain's CDR3 is CASSVWISTEAFF. The CDR3 DNA reads TGTGCCAGCAGTGTCTGGATAAGCACTGAAGCTTTCTTT.

The chain links TRBV5-1 to TRBJ1-4, with a possible D match to TRBD1 (5 bases). The CDR3 totals 16 residues. V was cut by 1 base and J by 1 base, with 11 bases left in between. Looked up from germline, CDR1 is SGHRS and CDR2 is YFSETQ. The CDR3 nucleotides read TGCGCCAGCAGCTTGCAGGGAATTGGAACTAATGAAAAACTGTTTTTT. Its protein is CASSLQGIGTNEKLFF.

This chain uses TRBV18 with TRBJ2-5, with 7 bases lining up with TRBD1. Germline V gene data show CDR1 as KGHSH and CDR2 as LQKENI. V was clipped by 4 bases and J by 5 bases; unmatched bases: 4. The CDR3 totals 13 residues. CDR3 nucleotide sequence: TGTGCCAGCTCACTCGGGACAGCGGAGACCCAGTACTTC. Protein sequence: CASSLGTAETQYF.

The rearrangement joins TRBV19 to TRBJ2-3, with TRBD1 matching 10 bases. CDR3 length: 19 residues. V shed 4 bases, J shed 2 bases, and the junction held 15 bases outside the gene matches. CDR1 is LNHDA, CDR2 SQIVND, per germline (reference sequence). CDR3: CASSTPLLGQGGYTDTQYF. The CDR3 coding sequence is TGTGCCAGTAGTACCCCCCTACTCGGACAGGGGGGATACACAGATACGCAGTATTTT.

The chain recombines TRBV9 with TRBJ1-1; D remains unclear. CDR1 SGDLS and CDR2 YYNGEE come from the germline V gene. Between the trimmed V and J ends, which lost 4 bases and 0 bases, there was a span of 10 bases. The CDR3 consists of 14 residues. The CDR3 reads CASSTRDLNTEAFF. CDR3 in DNA: TGTGCCAGCAGCACCCGGGATTTGAACACTGAAGCTTTCTTT.

This clone is medium-sized (0.01 to 0.1%). Other DNA sequences from this sample encode an identical CDR3 as well. V is TRBV4-3 and J is TRBJ2-7; tentatively, D is TRBD2 (7 bases). Germline lookup yields CDR1 LGHNA and CDR2 YSLEER. Trimming left V 0 bases short and J 3 bases short, with 15 bases between. This CDR3 is built from 16 residues. The CDR3 coding sequence is TGCGCCAGCAGCCAAGATCTGAGGGGGGGAAACTACGAGCAGTACTTC. The encoded protein is CASSQDLRGGNYEQYF.

The chain combines TRBV5-8 with TRBJ2-7; TRBD1 matches 7 bases. The CDR3 has 16 amino acids. V shed 0 bases and J 1 base; nucleotides not matched to a gene: 7. Germline V gives CDR1 SGHTS, CDR2 YDEGEE. CDR3 loop: CASSLAGTALSYEQYF. The CDR3 DNA reads as TGTGCCAGCAGCTTGGCCGGGACAGCCCTTTCCTACGAGCAGTACTTC.

The chain uses TRBV6-4 and TRBJ1-6, with D possibly TRBD1 on 5 matching bases. Germline values: CDR1 MRHNA, CDR2 SNTAGT. CDR3 size: 15 residues. V lost 3 bases to trimming and J lost 9 bases, with 15 bases between them. The CDR3 bases are TGTGCCAGCAGTGAGTTGGGGACGAGGGCTTCACCCCTCCACTTT. It specifies CASSELGTRASPLHF.

This clone has only one observation. V is TRBV6-5 and J is TRBJ2-3; D perhaps matches TRBD2 (5 bases). This CDR3 comprises 15 residues. Germline lookup yields CDR1 MNHEY and CDR2 SVGAGI. V lost 2 bases to trimming and J lost 2 bases, with 11 bases between them. The CDR3 DNA follows: TGTGCCAGCAGTTACCTACGGGGAGCCACAGATACGCAGTATTTT. Amino acid sequence: CASSYLRGATDTQYF.

The CDR3 sequence: CASSSGQGRYEQYF. The CDR3 DNA sequence: TGTGCCAGTAGCTCGGGACAGGGTCGGTACGAGCAGTACTTC. The J gene is TRBJ2-7, the V gene TRBV19, with TRBD1 identical over 9 bases. The CDR3 runs 14 residues. CDR1 and CDR2 (germline): LNHDA, SQIVND (reference sequence). V lost 6 bases, J lost 4 bases, and 7 bases stayed unmatched.

The genes are TRBV4-2 and TRBJ2-3; D is uncertain. The CDR3 is 15 residues long. The germline V gene encodes CDR1 LGHNA and CDR2 YNFKEQ. V was cut by 0 bases and J by 5 bases, with 12 bases left in between. CDR3 protein: CASSQEIQWGDTQYF. The DNA of the CDR3 is TGTGCCAGCAGCCAAGAGATCCAATGGGGAGATACGCAGTATTTT.

This clone was seen a handful of times. V gene TRBV29-1 combines with J gene TRBJ2-1; TRBD2 matches 12 bases. Germline lookup yields CDR1 SQVTM and CDR2 ANQGSEA. The CDR3 runs 14 residues. Unmatched junction bases numbered 6, after V lost 7 bases and J lost 5 bases. CDR3 loop: CSARLAGANNEQFF. Written as DNA, the CDR3 is TGCAGCGCTCGACTAGCGGGGGCGAACAATGAGCAGTTCTTC.